This T cell receptor (beta chain) derives from a study of spatial heterogeneity in lung cancer. Germline V gives CDR1 SEHNR, CDR2 FQNEAQ (reference sequence). Trimming shortened V by 1 base and J by 3 bases, and 18 bases separated the two germline ends. The CDR3 runs to 17 residues. TCRdb called the 5' RACE reads again in MiXCR, with one record for every CDR3 protein. Here the sample spans tens of thousands of distinct CDR3 sequences, around 3.1% being singletons. At least ten counts were recorded for this clonotype. Regarding time point: sample taken at primary tumor resection. From tumor, nontumor lung or frozen PBMC, whole RNA was taken unsorted for sequencing.

The gene calls are TRBV7-9 and TRBJ2-5, with D perhaps matching TRBD2 (5 bases). The sequencing here drew on normal lung tissue next to the tumor, taken at surgery. The sequence derives from a male donor with early-stage non-small cell lung cancer. CDR3 sequence: CASSLDLGGRYEETQYF. CDR3 bases: TGTGCCAGCAGCTTAGATCTCGGAGGACGGTACGAAGAGACCCAGTACTTC. The full variable domain, its missing parts supplied by reference TRBV7-9 and TRBJ2-5, is DTGVSQNPRHKITKRGQNVTFRCDPISEHNRLYWYRQTLGQGPEFLTYFQNEAQLEKSRLLSDRFSAERPKGSFSTLEIQRTEQGDSAMYLCASSLDLGGRYEETQYFGPGTRLLVL.